A single sample is the source of the 27 T cell receptor beta chains below, sequenced in a study of CD8 T cells in ankylosing spondylitis. Antigens of these TCRs are unknown. TCRdb recomputed calls from the 5' RACE reads with MiXCR, one row per CDR3 protein. The table includes hundreds of thousands of distinct CDR3 sequences, roughly 12% detected once. Study findings and constraints: The study identified a TCR beta motif of several highly homologous variants that appeared characteristic of ankylosing spondylitis blood.

Sequenced input: blood, either unsorted or a sorted T cell fraction (not recorded which). These receptors were collected from a male donor with ankylosing spondylitis.

V usage is TRBV6-1 and J usage is TRBJ2-3, with D possibly TRBD2 on 5 matching bases. V was pared by 1 base and J by 0 bases, with 14 bases between. Germline loops: CDR1 MNHNS, CDR2 SASEGT. CDR3 length: 17 residues. The CDR3 coding sequence is TGTGCCAGCAGTGAAGGTGCCTCCGGGGATAGCACAGATACGCAGTATTTT. Translation gives CASSEGASGDSTDTQYF.

The chain recombines TRBV6-2 or TRBV6-3 with TRBJ2-1, with 7 bases matching TRBD2. V lost 7 bases to trimming and J lost 1 base; unmatched junction nucleotides: 7. CDR1 MNHEY and CDR2 SVGEGT come from the germline V gene. The CDR3 is made up of 15 amino acids. The CDR3 DNA reads as TGTGCCAGCATCCAAGCGGGGTTTTCCTACAATGAGCAGTTCTTC. This codes for CASIQAGFSYNEQFF.

V gene TRBV11-2 combines with J gene TRBJ2-7; D possibly corresponds to TRBD1 (6 bases). CDR1 and CDR2 (germline): SGHAT, FQNNGV. The V end lost 1 base, the J end lost 3 bases, and 13 bases lay between the germline ends. The length of the CDR3 is 15 residues. The CDR3 nucleotides are TGTGCCAGCAGCTTAGCCCTCGGGACACTCTACGAGCAGTACTTC. It translates to CASSLALGTLYEQYF.

The chain combines TRBV29-1 with TRBJ2-2; no definite D call. This CDR3 contains 13 residues. Trimming pared 4 bases from V and 4 bases from J, leaving 10 bases between. CDR1 and CDR2 from the germline V gene are SQVTM and ANQGSEA. CDR3 nucleotide sequence: TGCAGCGTTGCCTCTCATTCCACCGGGGAGCTGTTTTTT. Encoded protein: CSVASHSTGELFF.

The chain uses TRBV2 and TRBJ2-5; D call uncertain. Per germline, CDR1 SNHLY and CDR2 FYNNEI. The CDR3 has 15 amino acids. Trimming shortened V by 2 bases and J by 5 bases, and 15 bases separated the two germline ends. The CDR3 region is CASSEKGVVRETQYF. CDR3 DNA: TGTGCCAGCAGTGAAAAGGGCGTTGTGAGGGAGACCCAGTACTTC.

This clonotype showed up many times. The CDR3 loop reads CSVGQNNQETQYF. CDR3 bases: TGCAGCGTTGGGCAGAACAACCAAGAGACCCAGTACTTC. The V gene is TRBV29-1, the J gene TRBJ2-5; D gene unclear. Germline V lookup: CDR1 SQVTM, CDR2 ANQGSEA. This CDR3 contains 13 residues. V was pared by 4 bases and J by 0 bases, with 9 bases between.

The chain carries TRBV15 and TRBJ2-2; a possible D gene is TRBD1 (6 bases). The ends were cut back, 4 bases at V and 3 bases at J, with 12 bases in the middle. The CDR3 has 15 residues. Looked up from germline, CDR1 is LNHNV and CDR2 is YYDKDF (reference sequence). CDR3 sequence (DNA): TGTGCCACCAGCAAGTGGGACATAGACACCGGGGAGCTGTTTTTT. Protein product: CATSKWDIDTGELFF.

This clonotype was detected only a few times. The chain combines TRBV11-2 with TRBJ2-2; D not certain. Trimming removed 0 bases at V and 3 bases at J, with 14 bases between. Germline loops: CDR1 SGHAT, CDR2 FQNNGV. CDR3 length equals 17 residues. The CDR3 is CASSLDMAAGHTGELFF. In DNA, the CDR3 is TGTGCCAGCAGCTTAGACATGGCCGCCGGGCACACCGGGGAGCTGTTTTTT.

The chain uses TRBV15 and TRBJ2-1, with 8 bases matching TRBD2. Looked up from germline, CDR1 is LNHNV and CDR2 is YYDKDF (reference sequence). V gave up 8 bases and J gave up 2 bases; unmatched junction bases: 11. This CDR3 has 16 residues. The CDR3 DNA sequence: TGTGCCACCGTCGGAGAGACTAGCGAGACCTACAATGAGCAGTTCTTC. Translating gives CATVGETSETYNEQFF.

This clonotype was recorded at least ten times. This sequence joins TRBV14 and TRBJ2-1, with 8 bases identical to TRBD2. The CDR3 runs to 15 residues. Germline lookup yields CDR1 SGHDN and CDR2 FVKESK. V dropped 5 bases and J dropped 2; count of bases not matched to a gene: 5. The CDR3 nucleotides read TGTGCCAGCAGCTCGCGGGAGGCACCCTACAATGAGCAGTTCTTC. Protein sequence: CASSSREAPYNEQFF.

This clonotype was observed a handful of times. This chain links TRBV27 with TRBJ2-6, with D hard to call. This CDR3 has 17 amino acids. Germline CDR1 and CDR2: MNHEY and SMNVEV (reference sequence). The ends were cut back, 0 bases at V and 1 base at J, with 10 bases in the middle. The CDR3 loop is CASSLSWWASGANVLTF. The CDR3 bases are TGTGCCAGCAGTTTATCGTGGTGGGCTTCTGGGGCCAACGTCCTGACTTTC.

This clonotype was counted between two and nine times. This sequence joins TRBV7-2 and TRBJ2-7, with D unclear. V lost 7 bases, J lost 2 bases, and 15 bases lay in between. The CDR3 spans 14 residues. Germline CDR1 SGHTA, CDR2 FQGNSA. The CDR3 region has the DNA TGTGCCAGCAAAAACGACCCCTCGGCCTACGAGCAGTACGTC. This gives the protein CASKNDPSAYEQYV.

This clonotype was seen a few times. The chain combines TRBV7-2 with TRBJ2-1; no clear D gene. Trimming took off 8 bases at V and 4 bases at J, with 21 bases between the two ends. The germline gives CDR1 SGHTA, CDR2 FQGNSA. The CDR3 has 16 residues. CDR3 loop: CASSGPPLRGYNEQFF. For the CDR3, the DNA is TGTGCCAGCTCGGGTCCCCCCCTAAGAGGATACAATGAGCAGTTCTTC.

This clonotype was observed a few times. This chain connects TRBV14 to TRBJ2-2; D is undetermined. CDR1 and CDR2 from the germline V gene are SGHDN and FVKESK. This CDR3 is 14 amino acids long. The ends were cut back, 0 bases at V and 3 bases at J, with 5 bases in the middle. DNA of the CDR3: TGTGCCAGCAGCCAAGATATGGACACCGGGGAGCTGTTTTTT. Translating gives CASSQDMDTGELFF.

The table lists this clonotype with many counts. The chain recombines TRBV11-3 with TRBJ2-1, with 10 bases fitting TRBD1. The length of the CDR3 is 14 residues. J was trimmed by 10 bases and V by 5 bases; bases with no gene match: 8. The germline gives CDR1 SGHNT, CDR2 YENEEA. CDR3 sequence (DNA): TGTGCCAGCAGCCAAAGACAGGGGGCAAGGGAGCAGTTCTTC. Translated, it gives CASSQRQGAREQFF.

This clonotype appeared many times. The genes are TRBV29-1 and TRBJ2-3; 10 bases line up with TRBD1. Germline CDR1 SQVTM, CDR2 ANQGSEA. V was pared by 0 bases and J by 3 bases, with 3 bases of the junction left unmatched. The CDR3 extends over 15 amino acids. The CDR3 loop reads CSVEDRGQGTDTQYF. The CDR3 region has the DNA TGCAGCGTTGAAGATCGGGGACAGGGGACAGATACGCAGTATTTT.

The chain carries TRBV6-2 or TRBV6-3 and TRBJ2-7; D is undetermined. CDR3 length: 10 residues. Deletions cut 8 bases from V and 5 bases from J, with 7 bases between. Per germline, CDR1 MNHEY and CDR2 SVGEGT. In DNA form, the CDR3 reads TGTGCCAGCCCCCCAAACGAGCAGTACGTC. Residues: CASPPNEQYV.

This chain uses TRBV24-1 with TRBJ2-2, with 7 bases fitting TRBD1. V trimming: 9 bases; J trimming: 3 bases; junction bases outside the gene matches: 3. The CDR3 is 13 residues long. Germline loops: CDR1 KGHDR, CDR2 SFDVKD. The CDR3 reads CATETGYTGELFF. In DNA form, the CDR3 reads TGTGCCACCGAGACAGGGTACACCGGGGAGCTGTTTTTT.

This clonotype was found a few times. Germline is not matched at one junction end, which may reflect a read error. This chain uses TRBV12-3 or TRBV12-4 with TRBJ2-2, with D unclear. The CDR3 totals 12 residues. Here the CDR3 DNA reads TGTGCCAGCAGTTTTAACATCGGGGAGCTGTTTTTT. Protein sequence: CASSFNIGELFF.

This clonotype was seen ten or more times. V is TRBV5-1 and J is TRBJ2-5; the D is unclear. Germline assignment: CDR1 SGHRS and CDR2 YFSETQ. The germline V and J ends were trimmed by 4 bases and 5 bases, with 15 bases remaining between them. This CDR3 has 14 amino acids. The CDR3, as DNA: TGCGCCAGCAGCCGCAGTATAGAGAGCGAGACCCAGTACTTC. Protein: CASSRSIESETQYF.

This clonotype was counted ten times or more. The gene calls are TRBV4-2 and TRBJ2-5, with TRBD2 as a possible D gene (6 bases). The germline V gene has CDR1 LGHNA and CDR2 YNFKEQ. The V end lost 0 bases, the J end lost 5 bases, and 13 bases lay between the germline ends. The CDR3 sequence is 15 residues long. Here the CDR3 reads CASSQDYGSGETQYF. In nucleotides, the CDR3 is TGTGCCAGCAGCCAAGATTACGGGAGTGGGGAGACCCAGTACTTC.

This clonotype was detected many times. The chain employs TRBV7-9 and TRBJ2-5; no definite D call. This CDR3 spans 14 amino acids. V lost 2 bases and J lost 2, with 9 bases in between. Germline CDR1 is SEHNR and CDR2 is FQNEAQ (reference sequence). The CDR3 nucleotides are TGTGCCAGCAGCTTATTGGCGGCTCAAGAGACCCAGTACTTC. Translated, it gives CASSLLAAQETQYF.

The genes are TRBV5-1 and TRBJ1-6; D is possibly TRBD1 (5 bases). V was shortened by 3 bases and J by 10 bases, with 11 bases between the two germline ends. The germline CDR1 and CDR2 sequences are SGHRS and YFSETQ. The CDR3 consists of 13 residues. The CDR3 loop reads CASSSDRSSPLHF. The CDR3 DNA reads as TGCGCCAGCAGCTCTGACAGATCATCACCCCTCCACTTT.

This clonotype occurred a few times. This rearrangement joins TRBV3-1 to TRBJ1-5; D possibly corresponds to TRBD1 (6 bases). The CDR3 runs to 15 residues. CDR1 is LGHDT and CDR2 is YNNKEL in the germline V gene (reference sequence). The V and J ends lost 2 bases and 8 bases respectively, with 16 bases between them. The CDR3 DNA is TGTGCCAGCAGCCAAAATTCAGGGGCCGGGGAGCCCCAGCATTTT. Encoded protein: CASSQNSGAGEPQHF.

The sample holds many counts of this clonotype. The chain employs TRBV3-1 and TRBJ2-1; TRBD2 might be the D (5 bases). The germline CDR1 and CDR2 sequences are LGHDT and YNNKEL (reference sequence). This CDR3 region has 14 residues. V gave up 4 bases and J gave up 0 bases, with 7 bases separating them. The CDR3, as DNA: TGTGCCAGCAGCCCTAGCAGCTCCTACAATGAGCAGTTCTTC. It is translated as CASSPSSSYNEQFF.

The V and J genes are TRBV5-1 and TRBJ2-5; TRBD2 is a possible D gene (6 bases). CDR1 SGHRS and CDR2 YFSETQ come from the germline V gene. The CDR3 has 13 amino acids. The germline V and J ends were trimmed by 8 bases and 4 bases, with 15 bases remaining between them. The CDR3 region has the DNA TGCGCCAGTCTCGGGCAGGGAGGAGAGACCCAGTACTTC. Protein: CASLGQGGETQYF.

This clonotype has just a few counts. The chain employs TRBV6-1 and TRBJ2-3; unclear D gene. Deletions cut 6 bases from V and 1 base from J, with 11 bases between. The CDR3 is 14 amino acids. Germline V CDR1 and CDR2: MNHNS, SASEGT. The CDR3 reads CASRRATRTDTQYF. The DNA of the CDR3 is TGTGCCAGCAGGAGAGCTACACGCACAGATACGCAGTATTTT.